This is a list of T cell receptor beta chains from one sample in a study of T cells in Graves' hyperthyroidism and ophthalmopathy. TCRdb re-analysed the multiplex PCR reads in MiXCR, keeping a single row per CDR3 protein. The sample carries roughly 630,000 distinct CDR3 sequences, around 14% recorded once. What was sequenced was blood. All receptors derive from a woman in her twenties or thirties with Graves' hyperthyroidism. CDR3s include the opening cysteine and the closing phenylalanine or tryptophan. A D gene is named only where the DNA matches it firmly. Some rows mark clone size as missing; the rest say once, few, many or name a class of expanded clone.

TRBJ2-5 NA few 15 TRBV29-1 TGCAGCGTTGACGGTTTTCTCTGGGACCAAGAGACCCAGTACTTC CSVDGFLWDQETQYF
TRBJ2-1 TRBD2 NA 15 TRBV6-2/TRBV6-3 TGTGCCAGCAGACCGGGACTAGCGGGAATATATGAGCAGTTCTTC CASRPGLAGIYEQFF
TRBJ2-5 NA NA 14 TRBV7-9 TGTGCCAGCAGCGCCGAACAAGCGGAAGAGACCCAGTACTTC CASSAEQAEETQYF
TRBJ2-7 TRBD1 NA 15 TRBV29-1 TGCAGCGTTGAATTCGTTACAGGGGAAACCTACGAGCAGTACTTC CSVEFVTGETYEQYF
TRBJ2-2 NA NA 16 TRBV12-3/TRBV12-4 TGTGCCAGCAGTTCTCCGAACAGGATGAACACCGGGGAGCTGTTTTTT CASSSPNRMNTGELFF
TRBJ2-7 NA NA 14 TRBV11-2 TGTGCCAGCAGCGTATCGGAGCGAGCCTACGAGCAGTACTTC CASSVSERAYEQYF
TRBJ2-1 NA few 15 TRBV20-1 TGCAGTGCTAGACGAGGGGACCTCTCCTACAATGAGCAGTTCTTC CSARRGDLSYNEQFF
TRBJ2-3 NA NA 14 TRBV6-5 TGTGCCAGCAGTTACTCGATCGGCACAGATACGCAGTATTTT CASSYSIGTDTQYF
TRBJ2-7 NA many 14 TRBV18 TGTGCCAGCTCACCCCTTGGGAGCGGCTACGAGCAGTACTTC CASSPLGSGYEQYF
TRBJ2-2 NA many 14 TRBV4-3 TGCGCCAGCAGCCAACAGAGGGATACCGGGGAGCTGTTTTTT CASSQQRDTGELFF
TRBJ2-7 TRBD2 NA 16 TRBV4-1 TGCGCCAGCAGCCAAGAGGAAGGGACTACCAGTGTAGAGCAGTACTTC CASSQEEGTTSVEQYF
TRBJ2-5 TRBD2 many 16 TRBV11-2 TGTGCCAGCAGCTCGTCTAGCGGGCCCGACCAAGAGACCCAGTACTTC CASSSSSGPDQETQYF
TRBJ2-3 TRBD2 NA 18 TRBV19 TGTGCCAGTGAACACACGGGGACTAGCGCAATGGGGACAGATACGCAGTATTTT CASEHTGTSAMGTDTQYF
TRBJ2-3 TRBD2 NA 15 TRBV7-2 TGTGCCAGCAGCTACCCTAGCGGGTTGACAGATACGCAGTATTTT CASSYPSGLTDTQYF
TRBJ1-1 NA NA 14 TRBV6-1 TGTGCCAGCACCTTTTGGGGAGAGAACACTGAAGCTTTCTTT CASTFWGENTEAFF
TRBJ1-1 NA many 14 TRBV6-1 TGTGCCAGCAACGAGGCGGGGCTGAACACTGAAGCTTTCTTT CASNEAGLNTEAFF
TRBJ2-7 NA NA 13 TRBV24-1 TGTGCCACCAGTGAGCGGGACCTGGGTGAGCAGTACTTC CATSERDLGEQYF
TRBJ2-7 TRBD1 many 15 TRBV12-5 TGTGCTAGTGGTCCGGACAGGTTGACACCCTACGAGCAGTACTTC CASGPDRLTPYEQYF
TRBJ2-2 NA NA 14 TRBV5-1 TGCGCCAGCAGCTTTAGGCCGGGTGCCGGGGAGCTGTTTTTT CASSFRPGAGELFF
TRBJ1-2 NA many 15 TRBV18 TGTGCCAGCTCACCAGAGCAGGGCGGGCGCTATGGCTACACCTTC CASSPEQGGRYGYTF
TRBJ2-7 NA many 14 TRBV18 TGTGCCAGCTCACCAGCCCTCCGGGGCCACGAGCAGTACTTC CASSPALRGHEQYF
TRBJ2-5 TRBD2 many 19 TRBV7-2 TGTGCCAGCAGCTTTCCAGGGGCGGTCGTAACTAGCGGATGGGAGACCCAGTACTTC CASSFPGAVVTSGWETQYF
TRBJ2-7 TRBD1 many 17 TRBV18 TGTGCCAGCTCACTAGCTGCTGGGACAGCGAGCTCCTACGAGCAGTACTTC CASSLAAGTASSYEQYF
TRBJ2-4 NA NA 16 TRBV28 TGTGCCAGCAGTCCCGAGGGGTTTGTAGCCAAAAACATTCAGTACTTC CASSPEGFVAKNIQYF
TRBJ2-3 TRBD2 many 16 TRBV20-1 TGCAGTGCTAGAGATAGCGGGAAACTTAGCACAGATACGCAGTATTTT CSARDSGKLSTDTQYF
TRBJ2-1 TRBD1 NA 18 TRBV11-1 TGTGCCAGCAGCTTAGAGAGCTTGGGACAGACCCTCTACAATGAGCAGTTCTTC CASSLESLGQTLYNEQFF
TRBJ2-1 NA many 18 TRBV7-9 TGTGCCAGCAGCTCTTCCCTAGCGCCTCTCTCCACTACAAATGAGCAGTTCTTC CASSSSLAPLSTTNEQFF
TRBJ2-7 NA many 13 TRBV18 TGTGCCAGCTCACCACGCGCAGCCTACGAGCAGTACTTC CASSPRAAYEQYF
TRBJ2-5 NA NA 11 TRBV5-1 TGCGCCAGCGACAGCAAAGAGACCCAGTACTTC CASDSKETQYF
TRBJ2-7 TRBD1 NA 14 TRBV10-3 TGTGCCATCCAGACGGGACAGGGCCCCTACGAGCAGTACTTC CAIQTGQGPYEQYF
TRBJ1-1 TRBD1 NA 14 TRBV11-2 TGTGCCAGCAGCCGGGACAGGGGCGTCACTGAAGCTTTCTTT CASSRDRGVTEAFF
TRBJ2-7 NA NA 16 TRBV18 TGTGCCAGCTCACCACGGGACGGGAAGGGGGGATACGAGCAGTACTTC CASSPRDGKGGYEQYF
TRBJ1-5 TRBD1 many 15 TRBV20-1 TGCAGTGCTAGAGAGGGCAGGGGGAGCAATCAGCCCCAGCATTTT CSAREGRGSNQPQHF
TRBJ2-3 NA NA 12 TRBV6-2/TRBV6-3 TGTGCCGGCAGTTACGCCTCAGATACGCAGTATTTT CAGSYASDTQYF
TRBJ2-7 NA many 15 TRBV6-5 TGTGCCAGCAGTTACGGCGGGGACGGGTCCTACGAGCAGTACTTC CASSYGGDGSYEQYF
TRBJ1-4 NA NA 15 TRBV18 TGTGCCAGCTCACCCCTAGGAGGACTCAATGAAAAACTGTTTTTT CASSPLGGLNEKLFF
TRBJ1-1 TRBD1 many 14 TRBV6-1 TGTGCCAGCAGTTATCAGGGGGCGATCACTGAAGCTTTCTTT CASSYQGAITEAFF
TRBJ1-6 NA NA 14 TRBV5-1 TGCGCCAGCAGCCCACGGGGGCGGGGTTCACCCCTCCACTTT CASSPRGRGSPLHF
TRBJ2-7 NA few 15 TRBV18 TGTGCCAGCTCACCACCAACCGGACGGGGGAGGGAGCAGTACTTC CASSPPTGRGREQYF
TRBJ1-6 TRBD1 NA 14 TRBV5-1 TGCGCCAGCAGCCTGACAGGGGCTAAAGGCACCCTCCACTTT CASSLTGAKGTLHF
TRBJ2-1 NA NA 17 TRBV19 TGTGCCAGTAGTACAGGAGCCGGGCGCTACTCCTACAATGAGCAGTTCTTC CASSTGAGRYSYNEQFF
TRBJ1-2 NA NA 13 TRBV20-1 TGCAGTATCGCGGGGGGGGCTAACTATGGCTACACCTTC CSIAGGANYGYTF
TRBJ2-7 NA many 13 TRBV20-1 TGCAGTGCTAGAGGGACAGAGGAGTACGAGCAGTACTTC CSARGTEEYEQYF
TRBJ2-7 NA NA 15 TRBV28 TGTGCCAGCAGTTTAGTAAACACCCTGACCTACGAGCAGTACTTC CASSLVNTLTYEQYF
TRBJ1-2 TRBD1 few 16 TRBV27 TGTGCCAGCAGTCCGTTTATGACAGGGGGGAACTATGGCTACACCTTC CASSPFMTGGNYGYTF